This T cell receptor beta chain is from a study of chemoradiotherapy in HPV16-positive cancers. Study results and limitations: The functional HPV-specific definition rests on just a couple of HPV16-positive patients.

Comment on this clone: The antigen is not known.

The CDR3 consists of 15 residues. V lost 1 base and J lost 5; bases outside the gene matches: 7. Germline-derived CDR1 and CDR2 are PRHDT and FYEKMQ (reference sequence). Sequencing used immunoSEQ multiplex PCR; TCRdb keeps in-frame clones, though not all of them. The repertoire consists of some 9,800 clones, with roughly nine tenths occurring once and the leading ten covering approximately 13%. The source is a human donor with HPV-associated anogenital cancer. The rearrangement joins TRBV13 to TRBJ2-5; TRBD1 aligns across 7 bases. This specimen was blood, taken from a patient who underwent chemoradiotherapy. In DNA, the CDR3 is TGTGCCAGCAGCTTAGAAAAAGGGGGCCCGGAGACCCAGTACTTC. Its translation is CASSLEKGGPETQYF.